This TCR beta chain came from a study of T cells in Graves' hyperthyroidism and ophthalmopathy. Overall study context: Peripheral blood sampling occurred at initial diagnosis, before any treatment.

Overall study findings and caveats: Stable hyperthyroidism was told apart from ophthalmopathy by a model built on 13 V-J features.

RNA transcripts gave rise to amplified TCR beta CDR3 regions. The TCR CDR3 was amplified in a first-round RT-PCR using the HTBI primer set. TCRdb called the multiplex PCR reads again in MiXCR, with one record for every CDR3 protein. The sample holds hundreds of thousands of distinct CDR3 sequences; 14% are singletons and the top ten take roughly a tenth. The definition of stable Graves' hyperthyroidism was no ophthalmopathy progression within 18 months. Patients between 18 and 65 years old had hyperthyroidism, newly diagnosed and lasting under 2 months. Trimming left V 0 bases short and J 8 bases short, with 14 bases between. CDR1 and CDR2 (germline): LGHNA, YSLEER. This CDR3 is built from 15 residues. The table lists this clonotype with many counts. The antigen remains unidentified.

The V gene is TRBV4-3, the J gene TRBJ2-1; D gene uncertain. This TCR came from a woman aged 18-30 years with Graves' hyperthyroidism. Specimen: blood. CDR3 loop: CASSQDSAFRDEQFF. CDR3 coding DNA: TGCGCCAGCAGCCAAGATTCCGCGTTTAGGGATGAGCAGTTCTTC.